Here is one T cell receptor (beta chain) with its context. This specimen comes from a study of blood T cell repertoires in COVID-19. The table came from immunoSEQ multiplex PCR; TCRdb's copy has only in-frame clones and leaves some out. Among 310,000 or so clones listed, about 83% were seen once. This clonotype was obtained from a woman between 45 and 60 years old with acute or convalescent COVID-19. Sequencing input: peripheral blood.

This CDR3 is CASSLRTGVVNEQFF. Here the CDR3 DNA reads TGTGCCAGCAGTCTCCGGACAGGGGTGGTCAATGAGCAGTTCTTC. This chain joins TRBV27 and TRBJ2-1, with 9 bases identical to TRBD1. J gave up 6 bases and V 5 bases, and 8 bases lay outside the gene matches. Germline lookup yields CDR1 MNHEY and CDR2 SMNVEV (reference sequence). The CDR3 covers 15 residues.